This T cell receptor (beta chain) was profiled in a study of blood T cell repertoires in COVID-19. Study at large: Material from acute and convalescent COVID-19 was sourced from the United States, Italy and Spain.

TCRdb keeps only in-frame clones here, not all; method: immunoSEQ multiplex PCR. The sample gives over 250,000 clones, 88% of which show up once; 0.99% is in the top ten. There are 15 residues in the CDR3. Trimming removed 4 bases at V and 0 bases at J, with 12 bases between. From germline, CDR1 is LNHDA and CDR2 SQIVND (reference sequence). The sequenced sample was peripheral blood. The clonotype originates from a woman in her thirties or forties who had recovered from COVID-19. This rearrangement joins TRBV19 to TRBJ1-2; possibly TRBD1 for D (5 bases). CDR3 protein: CASSRVGASNYGYTF. The DNA for the CDR3 is TGTGCCAGTAGTAGGGTAGGGGCCTCTAACTATGGCTACACCTTC.